The 18 T cell receptor beta chains in this list originate from one sample, sequenced in a study of shared clonotypes between healthy human individuals. Naive CD8 cells comprised CD45RO-negative, CCR7-positively selected cells, excluding terminally differentiated effector memory CD45RA+ cells. TCRdb keeps only in-frame clones here, not all; method: immunoSEQ multiplex PCR. Among some 2,100,000 clones, just over 90% were seen once, and the ten largest hold more than 1.5%. The sequenced sample consisted of naive CD8+ T cells from PBMCs. The receptor set was obtained from a man aged 18-30 years in good health. Some clones in this sample may be carry-over from other donors' samples.

The chain joins TRBV25-1 to TRBJ1-1; TRBD1 matches 7 bases. Germline trimming cut 6 bases from V and 1 base from J; bases unmatched to any gene: 8. The CDR3 extends over 15 amino acids. From germline, CDR1 is MGHDK and CDR2 SYGVNS. The CDR3 DNA follows: TGTGCCAGCAGCGGCTGGGGACAGCCGAACACTGAAGCTTTCTTT. It specifies CASSGWGQPNTEAFF.

The chain uses TRBV7-9 and TRBJ2-5; D is unresolved. The CDR3 spans 15 residues. Trimming stripped 5 bases from V and 4 bases from J, with 17 bases between. CDR1 is SEHNR, CDR2 FQNEAQ, per germline (reference sequence). The chain's CDR3 is CASSTSRGPGETQYF. CDR3 coding DNA: TGTGCCAGCAGCACCAGCAGAGGACCTGGAGAGACCCAGTACTTC.

V and J are TRBV4-3 and TRBJ2-7, with 7 bases lining up with TRBD1. The CDR3 contains 18 residues. Germline V gene sequence: CDR1 LGHNA, CDR2 YSLEER. With 1 base clipped from V and 3 bases from J, the junction kept 15 bases outside the gene matches. DNA for the CDR3: TGCGCCAGCAGCCAAGGGTCCGGGACAGAAGACCTACACTACGAGCAGTACTTC. Amino acid sequence: CASSQGSGTEDLHYEQYF.

This chain connects TRBV4-1 to TRBJ1-1; D might be TRBD1 (6 bases). Germline-derived CDR1 and CDR2 are MGHRA and YSYEKL. The CDR3 runs 16 residues. V was cut by 1 base and J by 4 bases, with 16 bases left in between. CDR3: CASSQVTPTGPTEAFF. The CDR3 bases are TGCGCCAGCAGCCAAGTGACACCGACAGGCCCCACTGAAGCTTTCTTT.

CDR3 amino acids: CASSPGQDRYEQYF. The CDR3, as DNA: TGCGCCAGCAGCCCCGGACAGGACCGCTACGAGCAGTACTTC. This sequence joins TRBV5-1 and TRBJ2-7; TRBD1 matches at 7 bases. CDR3 length equals 14 residues. Trimming removed 4 bases from V and 3 bases from J; junction bases left unmatched: 7. Germline lookup yields CDR1 SGHRS and CDR2 YFSETQ.

Notes on this clone: This specimen includes other DNA sequences encoding the same CDR3. The rearrangement links TRBV27 to TRBJ2-7; a possible D gene is TRBD1 (5 bases). Trimming pared 3 bases from V and 2 bases from J, leaving 11 bases between. In germline, CDR1 is MNHEY, CDR2 SMNVEV (reference sequence). CDR3 length equals 14 residues. The DNA of the CDR3 is TGTGCCAGCAGTTTTCAGGGTACCCCCTACGAGCAGTACTTC. Translating gives CASSFQGTPYEQYF.

V is TRBV28 and J is TRBJ1-2; 8 nucleotides align to TRBD1. This CDR3 contains 16 residues. V was pared by 3 bases and J by 8 bases, with 14 bases of the junction left unmatched. Germline V gene lookup returns CDR1 MDHEN and CDR2 SYDVKM. DNA for the CDR3: TGTGCCAGCAGTTTTTCGCAGGGGGCTCTTTTAAGAGGCTACACCTTC. Its translation: CASSFSQGALLRGYTF.

The V and J genes are TRBV4-2 and TRBJ2-1; 7 bases are a match to TRBD2. Trimming removed 3 bases from V and 7 bases from J; junction bases left unmatched: 6. The CDR3 spans 14 residues. CDR1 is LGHNA, CDR2 YNFKEQ, per germline. For the CDR3, the DNA is TGTGCCAGCAGCCACGGCGGGAGTGGAAATGAGCAGTTCTTC. Residues: CASSHGGSGNEQFF.

The chain employs TRBV4-3 and TRBJ2-7; no clear D. The V gene's germline CDR1 is LGHNA and CDR2 YSLEER. Trimming left V 0 bases short and J 2 bases short, with 17 bases between. The CDR3 covers 17 residues. In nucleotides, the CDR3 is TGCGCCAGCAGCCAAGATAACCTGGGCGACAAGGCCTACGAGCAGTACTTC. Amino acids: CASSQDNLGDKAYEQYF.

The chain links TRBV7-3 to TRBJ2-3; 8 positions match TRBD1. The germline V gene has CDR1 SGHTA and CDR2 FQGTGA. J lost 5 bases, V lost 2 bases, and 6 bases had no gene match. This CDR3 has 15 amino acids. CDR3 region: CASSLGGQGRDTQYF. The CDR3 DNA sequence: TGTGCCAGCAGCTTAGGTGGACAGGGCAGAGATACGCAGTATTTT.

The chain uses TRBV11-2 and TRBJ2-1, with TRBD2 identical over 7 bases. Germline lookup yields CDR1 SGHAT and CDR2 FQNNGV. V was clipped by 2 bases and J by 6 bases; unmatched bases: 10. The CDR3 is made up of 16 amino acids. The CDR3 region has the DNA TGTGCCAGCAGCTTAATGCGGGGAGGGCCCATCAATGAGCAGTTCTTC. This translates into CASSLMRGGPINEQFF.

This chain connects TRBV11-3 to TRBJ2-5; TRBD2 agrees at 8 bases. Trimming cost V 1 base and J 1 base; bases outside gene matches: 8. The CDR3 is 17 residues long. Germline V gives CDR1 SGHNT, CDR2 YENEEA. The CDR3 here is CASSLGSREGPQETQYF. In DNA, the CDR3 is TGTGCCAGCAGCTTAGGGAGTCGGGAGGGACCCCAAGAGACCCAGTACTTC. Drawing the rest from reference TRBV11-3 and TRBJ2-5, the complete variable domain is EAGVVQSPRYKIIEKKQPVAFWCNPISGHNTLYWYLQNLGQGPELLIRYENEEAVDDSQLPKDRFSAERLKGVDSTLKIQPAELGDSAVYLCASSLGSREGPQETQYFGPGTRLLVL.

This chain connects TRBV28 to TRBJ2-1; D not resolved. Trimming took 5 bases from V and 0 from J, leaving 5 bases between them. CDR1 and CDR2 from the germline V gene are MDHEN and SYDVKM. This CDR3 has 13 amino acids. As DNA, the CDR3 is TGTGCCAGCAGTACTATCTCCTACAATGAGCAGTTCTTC. It yields the protein CASSTISYNEQFF. The full variable domain, rest sourced from reference TRBV28 and TRBJ2-1, is DVKVTQSSRYLVKRTGEKVFLECVQDMDHENMFWYRQDPGLGLRLIYFSYDVKMKEKGDIPEGYSVSREKKERFSLILESASTNQTSMYLCASSTISYNEQFFGPGTRLTVL.

This chain joins TRBV5-4 and TRBJ2-3, with TRBD1 matching over 11 bases. This CDR3 has 18 residues. The J segment lost 0 bases and the V segment lost 3 bases, leaving 9 bases of the junction unmatched. The germline V gene encodes CDR1 SGHNT and CDR2 YYREEE (reference sequence). CDR3 amino acids: CASSSTGTGGLSTDTQYF. DNA for the CDR3: TGTGCCAGCAGCTCAACCGGGACAGGGGGTCTTAGCACAGATACGCAGTATTTT.

V usage is TRBV6-4 and J usage is TRBJ1-5, with unresolved D. The V gene lost 7 bases and the J gene lost 6 bases, with 13 bases spanning the gap. This CDR3 is built from 13 residues. Germline values: CDR1 MRHNA, CDR2 SNTAGT. The CDR3 spells CASTKTGVQPQHF. As DNA, the CDR3 is TGTGCCAGCACCAAGACTGGAGTTCAGCCCCAGCATTTT.

This chain uses TRBV27 with TRBJ2-5, with a tentative D call TRBD2 (7 bases). The V end was cut by 1 base, the J end by 5 bases, with 11 bases between. Germline-derived CDR1 and CDR2 are MNHEY and SMNVEV (reference sequence). CDR3 size: 14 residues. CDR3 loop: CASSLWGGRETQYF. CDR3 coding DNA: TGTGCCAGCAGTTTATGGGGGGGCCGCGAGACCCAGTACTTC.

The chain carries TRBV11-3 and TRBJ2-5, with 11 positions matching TRBD1. This CDR3 contains 18 residues. Germline CDR1 and CDR2: SGHNT and YENEEA. Losses at the gene ends were 3 bases for V and 7 bases for J; bases not matched to a gene: 16. CDR3 sequence (DNA): TGTGCCAGCAGCTTTGGACAGGGGGCGCGCATTAGCTACCGGACCCAGTACTTC. This encodes CASSFGQGARISYRTQYF.

This clone was picked up one time. This chain uses TRBV4-1 with TRBJ2-3, with 8 bases aligning to TRBD2. Per germline, CDR1 MGHRA and CDR2 YSYEKL. The J segment lost 4 bases and the V segment lost 4 bases, leaving 4 bases of the junction unmatched. The CDR3 consists of 14 residues. This CDR3 is CASSPLREADTQYF. The DNA for the CDR3 is TGCGCCAGCAGCCCCCTGCGGGAGGCAGATACGCAGTATTTT.